The text below deals with one T cell receptor (beta chain). What it binds is unknown. The sample is drawn from a study of vaccination and CD4 T cells after COVID-19. Sequencing of cultured CD4+ T cell DNA used the Oncomine TCR Beta short-read assay. TCRdb re-analysed the PCR reads in MiXCR, keeping a single row per CDR3 protein. The table lists some 9,800 distinct CDR3 sequences, roughly three fifths of them singletons. Trimming removed 6 bases at V and 7 bases at J, with 16 bases between. This CDR3 is 14 amino acids long. Germline CDR1 MNHNS, CDR2 SASEGT. Treatment noted: approximately nine-day PBMC culture with coronavirus spike peptide pools or control peptides (ViraFEST assay).

The material sequenced was CD4+ T cells from blood, cultured in vitro. The chain recombines TRBV6-1 with TRBJ2-1; TRBD2 might be the D (6 bases). The sequence was obtained from a human donor who had recovered from COVID-19. The CDR3 DNA follows: TGTGCCAGCAGGGAGGGCCCGGAAGTGAATGAGCAGTTCTTC. It translates to CASREGPEVNEQFF.